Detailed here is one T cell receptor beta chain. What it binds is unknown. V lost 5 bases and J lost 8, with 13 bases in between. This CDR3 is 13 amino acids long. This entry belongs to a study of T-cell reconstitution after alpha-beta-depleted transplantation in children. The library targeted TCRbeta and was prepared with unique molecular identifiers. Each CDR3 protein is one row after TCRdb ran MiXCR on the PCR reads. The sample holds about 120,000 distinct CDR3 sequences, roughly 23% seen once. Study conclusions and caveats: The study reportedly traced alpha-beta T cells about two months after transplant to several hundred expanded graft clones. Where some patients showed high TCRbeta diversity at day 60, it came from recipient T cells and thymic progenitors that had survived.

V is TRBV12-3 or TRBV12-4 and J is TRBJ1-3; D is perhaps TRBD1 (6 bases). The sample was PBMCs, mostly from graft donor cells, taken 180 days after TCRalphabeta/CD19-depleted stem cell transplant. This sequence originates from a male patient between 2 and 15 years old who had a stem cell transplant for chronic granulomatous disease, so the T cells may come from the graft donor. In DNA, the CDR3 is TGTGCCAGCAGTCCCGTACAGGGCGACACCATATATTTT. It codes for CASSPVQGDTIYF.